The rows below give T cell receptor beta chains drawn from one sample of a study of cytomegalovirus exposure and HLA in healthy donors. Libraries were prepared by immunoSEQ multiplex PCR; TCRdb keeps only in-frame clonotypes and omits some of them. Among approximately 150,000 clones listed, around three quarters were seen once. The material sequenced was PBMCs. The receptors were gathered from a man between 40 and 49 years old in good health and CMV-seronegative. The CDR3 runs from the conserved cysteine through the conserved F or W. The D gene is left open where the match is weak. Clone size is not always given. Where it is, it says once, few, many or a class for expanded clones.

clone size | J gene | D gene | V gene | CDR3 DNA | CDR3 protein
few | TRBJ1-5 | - | TRBV25-1 | TGTGCCAGCAGTGAATTTCCCGGTCAGCCCCAGCATTTT | CASSEFPGQPQHF
- | TRBJ2-4 | TRBD1 | TRBV2 | TGTGCCAGCCAAGGACAGGGTAAAAACATTCAGTACTTC | CASQGQGKNIQYF
- | TRBJ1-5 | - | TRBV7-2 | TGTGCCAGCAGCCCCAGGGCAGGGAGCAATCAGCCCCAGCATTTT | CASSPRAGSNQPQHF
- | TRBJ1-3 | - | TRBV18 | TGTGCCAGCTCACCGAGGGGGACGACCAGCTCTGGAAACACCATATATTTT | CASSPRGTTSSGNTIYF
- | TRBJ2-2 | - | TRBV21-1 | TGTGCCAGCAGCAAAGTGTCGGGGGGTCATAGCACCGGGGAGCTGTTTTTT | CASSKVSGGHSTGELFF
- | TRBJ2-7 | - | TRBV4-1 | TGCGCCAGCAGCCGCCCCCTAGCGACCGAGCAGTACTTC | CASSRPLATEQYF
- | TRBJ1-3 | - | TRBV30 | TGTGCCTGGACTCACGGCTCTGGAAACACCATATATTTT | CAWTHGSGNTIYF
- | TRBJ1-5 | TRBD1 | TRBV7-8 | TGTGCCAGCAGCTCTGACAGGGACCAGCCCCAGCATTTT | CASSSDRDQPQHF
- | TRBJ1-4 | - | TRBV7-2 | TGTGCCAGCAGCTTTACAGGCATCAATGAAAAACTGTTTTTT | CASSFTGINEKLFF
once | TRBJ2-3 | - | TRBV5-1 | TGCGCCAGCAGCTTGGACGGCCAGGAAGGCACAGATACGCAGTATTTT | CASSLDGQEGTDTQYF
- | TRBJ1-1 | TRBD1 | TRBV15 | TGTGCCACCAGCAGAGGCAACAGGGGCCCTGAAGCTTTCTTT | CATSRGNRGPEAFF
- | TRBJ2-1 | - | TRBV28 | TGTGCCAGCAGCATTAGTTTTTACAATGAGCAGTTCTTC | CASSISFYNEQFF
- | TRBJ2-1 | TRBD1 | TRBV11-2 | TGTGCCAGCAGCTTAGATATAGCGACAGGGCCGTCTGGTGAGCAGTTCTTC | CASSLDIATGPSGEQFF
- | TRBJ2-1 | TRBD2 | TRBV7-2 | TGTGCCAGCAGCCTCTTACTAGCGGGGGGAAGCTCCTACAATGAGCAGTTCTTC | CASSLLLAGGSSYNEQFF
- | TRBJ2-4 | TRBD2 | TRBV30 | TGTGCCTGGACCCCCGGGACTAGCGGGAGTAACATTCAGTACTTC | CAWTPGTSGSNIQYF
- | TRBJ2-1 | TRBD2 | TRBV4-2 | TGTGCCAGCAGCCAATTGACTAGCGGGGTTGACAATGAGCAGTTCTTC | CASSQLTSGVDNEQFF
- | TRBJ1-1 | TRBD1 | TRBV11-2 | TGTGCCAGCAGGCTTGACAGGGCGGACACTGAAGCTTTCTTT | CASRLDRADTEAFF
- | TRBJ2-7 | - | TRBV7-9 | TGTGCCAGCAGCTTGGGCCACTCCTACGAGCAGTACTTC | CASSLGHSYEQYF
- | TRBJ2-1 | TRBD1 | TRBV7-9 | TGTGCCAGCAGCGAAACAGGGGGCTTCTTCTTTGAGCAGTTCTTC | CASSETGGFFFEQFF
- | TRBJ2-5 | - | TRBV4-1 | TGCGCCAGCAGCCGTGCCGGAGGCGAGGAGACCCAGTACTTC | CASSRAGGEETQYF
once | TRBJ1-4 | - | TRBV6-5 | TGTGCCAGCGGAGGAGCAACTAATGAAAAACTGTTTTTT | CASGGATNEKLFF
- | TRBJ1-1 | TRBD1 | TRBV5-1 | TGCGCCAGCAGCAGGGGACAGACCTTGAACACTGAAGCTTTCTTT | CASSRGQTLNTEAFF
- | TRBJ2-7 | - | TRBV20-1 | TGCAGTGCCATACAGGGCTACGAGCAGTACTTC | CSAIQGYEQYF
- | TRBJ2-1 | - | TRBV21-1 | TGTGCCAGCAGCAGCGCCACCCCCCTAGCGGAATACAATGAGCAGTTCTTC | CASSSATPLAEYNEQFF
once | TRBJ1-2 | - | TRBV14 | TGTGCCAGCAGCCAGGACAGCGCTAACTATGGCTACACCTTC | CASSQDSANYGYTF
- | TRBJ1-6 | TRBD1 | TRBV7-9 | TGTGCCAGCAGCCGAACAGGACAGGGAGGTTCACCCCTCCACTTT | CASSRTGQGGSPLHF
- | TRBJ2-7 | - | TRBV25-1 | TGTGCCAGCAGTGAATACAGTTCCTACGAGCAGTACTTC | CASSEYSSYEQYF
- | TRBJ2-7 | - | TRBV4-3 | TGCGCCAGCAGCATTTCCACAAACTACGAGCAGTACTTC | CASSISTNYEQYF
few | TRBJ1-5 | - | TRBV6-1 | TGTGCCAGCAGTGAAGCGGAGGGAGGTGGCAATCAGCCCCAGAATTTT | CASSEAEGGGNQPQNF
- | TRBJ2-3 | TRBD1 | TRBV28 | TGTGCCAGCAGTTCACAGGGGGATACGCAGTATTTT | CASSSQGDTQYF
- | TRBJ1-5 | TRBD1 | TRBV28 | TGTGCCAGCACCCTACCCTCCGGGACAGAGGCAAATCAGCCCCAGCATTTT | CASTLPSGTEANQPQHF
- | TRBJ2-1 | TRBD1 | TRBV7-7 | TGTGCCAGCAGCTTAAATGCAGGGGGTTACAATGAGCAGTTCTTC | CASSLNAGGYNEQFF
- | TRBJ1-1 | - | TRBV29-1 | TGCAGCGTTGAAAGGCCCCCTAGGAACACTGAAGCTTTCTTT | CSVERPPRNTEAFF
- | TRBJ1-6 | - | TRBV5-1 | TGCGCCAGCAGCTTGGTCACAGAACCTAATTCACCCCTCCACTTT | CASSLVTEPNSPLHF
- | TRBJ2-1 | - | TRBV4-1 | TGCGCCAGCAGCCAACCGACGACTGCCCGAAACGACTTTTTGCAGTTCTTC | CASSQPTTARNDFLQFF
- | TRBJ1-3 | - | TRBV9 | TGTGCCAGCAGCGTAGGGGGAGGGACTGGAAACACCATATATTTT | CASSVGGGTGNTIYF
- | TRBJ2-3 | - | TRBV14 | TGTGCCAGCAGCCAAGATTGGACTACAGATACGCAGTATTTT | CASSQDWTTDTQYF
- | TRBJ1-2 | - | TRBV7-2 | TGTGCCAGCAGCTTCTACGGGGAGGCAGGCTTTGGCTACACCTTC | CASSFYGEAGFGYTF
- | TRBJ2-2 | - | TRBV10-3 | TGTGCCATCAACCCGGGTGAACCGAACACCGGGGAGCTGTTTTTT | CAINPGEPNTGELFF
- | TRBJ2-7 | TRBD1 | TRBV7-2 | TGTGCCAGCAGCGAGCAGGGACAGGGAATCTACGAGCAGTACTTC | CASSEQGQGIYEQYF
- | TRBJ1-2 | TRBD1 | TRBV19 | TGTGCCAGTACCCAACAGGGGCTAGCCTATGGCTACACCTTC | CASTQQGLAYGYTF
- | TRBJ2-7 | TRBD2 | TRBV7-9 | TGTGCCAGCAGCTTAGTCGTAGGCTACGGACTAGCGGGAATCTACGAGCAGTACTTC | CASSLVVGYGLAGIYEQYF
- | TRBJ2-5 | TRBD1 | TRBV28 | TGTGCCAGCAGTTTTTTCCGACAGGGGAAAGAGACCCAGTACTTC | CASSFFRQGKETQYF
- | TRBJ2-3 | - | TRBV5-1 | TGCGCCAGCAGATCCCAAGGAGGCACAGATACGCAGTATTTT | CASRSQGGTDTQYF
- | TRBJ2-3 | TRBD1 | TRBV27 | TGTGCCAGCAGTTTGGGGGGGACAGGGCCAGATACGCAGTATTTT | CASSLGGTGPDTQYF
- | TRBJ1-4 | - | TRBV27 | TGTGCCAGCAGTCCAAACCCAGGGGAAACTAATGAAAAACTGTTTTTT | CASSPNPGETNEKLFF
- | TRBJ2-4 | - | TRBV5-6 | TGTGCCAGCAGCTGGAGAGCGGTAGAAGCCAAAAACATTCAGTACTTC | CASSWRAVEAKNIQYF
- | TRBJ1-1 | TRBD1 | TRBV6-5 | TGTGCCAGCAGTTACGCCATACAGGGGGCGAGGACTGAAGCTTTCTTT | CASSYAIQGARTEAFF
- | TRBJ2-7 | TRBD1 | TRBV7-8 | TGTGCCAGCAGCTATAAGGGACAGATCTACGAGCAGTACTTC | CASSYKGQIYEQYF
- | TRBJ2-5 | TRBD1 | TRBV6-6 | TGTGCCAGCAGTTACCCGCCCACAGGGGGCCAAGAGACCCAGTACTTC | CASSYPPTGGQETQYF
- | TRBJ2-1 | TRBD2 | TRBV18 | TGTGCCAGCTCACCACCTACTAGCGGGGGGTCAGATGAGCAGTTCTTC | CASSPPTSGGSDEQFF
few | TRBJ2-2 | - | TRBV11-2 | TGTGCCAGCAGCTCCCGTCCGGGATCAGTGTTTTTT | CASSSRPGSVFF
- | TRBJ2-2 | - | TRBV28 | TGTGCCAGCACCGGGGGGCGGGGCACCGGGGAGCTGTTTTTT | CASTGGRGTGELFF
- | TRBJ2-7 | - | TRBV7-9 | TGTGCCAGCAGCTTAGCTAGTGGAGGCCTCTACGAGCAGTACTTC | CASSLASGGLYEQYF
few | TRBJ2-1 | - | TRBV7-9 | TGTGCCAGCAGCCAAGGCGAAGGGGATACTGATGAGCAGTTCTTC | CASSQGEGDTDEQFF